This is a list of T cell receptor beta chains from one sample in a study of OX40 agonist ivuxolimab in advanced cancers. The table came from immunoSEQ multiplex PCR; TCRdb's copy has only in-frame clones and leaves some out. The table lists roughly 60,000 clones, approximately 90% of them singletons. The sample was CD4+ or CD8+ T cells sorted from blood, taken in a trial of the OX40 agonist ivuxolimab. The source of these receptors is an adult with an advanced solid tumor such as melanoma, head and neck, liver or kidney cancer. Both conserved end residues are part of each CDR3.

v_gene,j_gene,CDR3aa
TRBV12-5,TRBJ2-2,CASGLIEGVSRELFF
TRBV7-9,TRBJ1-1,CASSSAGPGAFF
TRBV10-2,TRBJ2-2,CASSGLALVGELFF
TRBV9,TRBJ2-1,CASSVASYNEQFF
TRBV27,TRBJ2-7,CASSSGTGPAYEQYF
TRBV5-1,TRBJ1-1,CASSLSTSGTEAFF
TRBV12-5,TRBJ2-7,CASGPTAYEQYF
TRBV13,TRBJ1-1,CASSSFIRGEKAFF
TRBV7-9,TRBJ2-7,CASSLGKYEQYF
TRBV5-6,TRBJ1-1,CASSYTGMNTEAFF
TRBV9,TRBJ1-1,CASSVGGRDREAFF
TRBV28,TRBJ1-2,CASSLGPMADYGYTF
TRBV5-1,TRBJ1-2,CASSYSGEGGYGYTF
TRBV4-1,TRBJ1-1,CASSLRPGTLNTEAFF
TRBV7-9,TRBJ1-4,CASSLGGISEKLFF
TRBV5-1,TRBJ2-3,CASSSHSTTSGSADTQYF
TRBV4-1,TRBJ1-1,CASSQVVIRDREGSEAFF
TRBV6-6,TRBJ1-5,CASSYMGSLEPQHF
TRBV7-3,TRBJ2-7,CASSLNGVGINEQYF
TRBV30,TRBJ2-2,CAWSVRGGWSGELFF
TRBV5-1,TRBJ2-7,CASSLVRSGGASYEQYF
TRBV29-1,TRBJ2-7,CSAGGVYEQYF
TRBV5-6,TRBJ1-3,CASSYDRGNTIYF
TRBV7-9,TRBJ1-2,CASSLDQGSSYGYTF
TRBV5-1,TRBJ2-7,CASSYTPLGGEQYF
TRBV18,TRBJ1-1,CASSPPPTEPAGSAFF
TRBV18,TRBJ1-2,CASSPREAGGIYGYTF
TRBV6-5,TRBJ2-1,CASRYAGQGYNEQFF
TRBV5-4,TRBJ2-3,CASSLKGGGADTQYF
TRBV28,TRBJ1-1,CASSFGGQLNTEAFF
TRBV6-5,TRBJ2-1,CASSYWGVSRNEQFF
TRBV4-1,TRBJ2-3,CASSPGTSGSYTQYF
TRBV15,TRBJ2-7,CATSRDRGVYEQYF
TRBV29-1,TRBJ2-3,CSVEGAAGDPPDTQYF
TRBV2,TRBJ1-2,CASRIGVYGYTF
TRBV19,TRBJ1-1,CASSIGQGNTEAFF
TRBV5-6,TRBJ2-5,CASGTGHGETQYF
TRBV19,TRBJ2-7,CASSSGLVKEQYF
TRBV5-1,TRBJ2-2,CASRAVNRAPGELFF
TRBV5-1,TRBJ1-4,CASSLEEGTSEKLFF
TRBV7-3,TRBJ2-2,CASSLSWRTGELFF
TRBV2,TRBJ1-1,CASVRQGAGTEAFF
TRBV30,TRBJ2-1,CAWVTVGNEQFF
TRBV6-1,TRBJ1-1,CAGRRNTEAFF
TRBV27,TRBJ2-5,CASSRGQGVETQYF
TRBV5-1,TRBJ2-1,CASSGGTSAYNEQFF
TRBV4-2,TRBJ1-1,CASSQGGGYTEAFF
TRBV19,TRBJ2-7,CASSPGLAGTYEQYF
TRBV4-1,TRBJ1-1,CASSQDIGTTEAFF
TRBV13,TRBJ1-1,CASSLGDRGEAFF
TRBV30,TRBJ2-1,CAWGLVSYNEQFF
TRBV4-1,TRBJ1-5,CASSQVWGTSNQPQHF
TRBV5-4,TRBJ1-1,CASSLGTGTFF
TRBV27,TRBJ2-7,CASSDKINYEQYF
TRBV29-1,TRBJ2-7,CSVRDRYHEQYF